This T cell receptor beta chain was profiled in a study of vaccination and CD4 T cells after COVID-19 (dated by TCRdb to 2021 to 2024). Broadly, across the study: Six males and four females were included in the convalescent cohort, with two Hispanic individuals, seven Caucasians, two Asians and one multiracial person represented. Participants got two doses of the Pfizer-BioNTech BNT162b2 vaccine (n=8) or two doses of the Moderna mRNA-1273 vaccine (n=2). Post-COVID blood samples from convalescent patients were collected a median of roughly 100 days after diagnosis, with a range of roughly 35 to 170 days. Post-vaccine blood samples were taken a median of about 72 days after the second vaccine dose, with a range of 14 to 241 days. For stimulating the cultures, overlapping spike peptide pools were used, derived from SARS-CoV-2 as well as from the common cold coronaviruses HCoV-NL63, HCoV-OC43 and HCoV-229E. Control cultures received a CEFX viral epitope pool as the positive control, an HIV-1 Nef peptide pool as the negative control, or no peptide. The spike-specific CD4+ TCR repertoire was compared before and after mRNA vaccination in approximately 9 COVID-19 convalescent patients and a handful of infection-naive healthy vaccine recipients. At the TCR clonotype level, an earlier paper using these donors assessed memory CD4+ T cell crossreactivity between SARS-CoV-2 and common cold coronavirus spike proteins.

General findings and caveats noted by the study authors: Nearly all vaccine-specific clones in convalescent patients (304 of 307) were mono-reactive for SARS-CoV-2 spike rather than cross-reactive with common cold coronaviruses. Among the post-vaccine SARS-CoV-2-reactive clones in convalescent patients, a median 86.3% showed up only after vaccination, which suggests vaccine-specific priming. The study included relatively few convalescent patients and did not analyze early timepoints after natural infection. An increase in the median number of SARS-CoV-2-reactive clonotypes from 21 after infection to 38 after vaccination was observed, but the change was not found to be significant.

This sample's treatment or condition label indicates: roughly ten-day PBMC culture with coronavirus spike peptide pools or control peptides (ViraFEST assay). CD4+ T cells from unexposed donors were collected before the COVID-19 pandemic (2011-2018). The ViraFEST assay was used in the study, in which antigen-specific T cells were expanded with peptide pools and expanded clonotypes were subsequently identified by TCR sequencing. Over 1.5 million PBMCs per well were cultured in IMDM with approximately 5% human AB serum and 7.5 to 10 IU/ml IL-2, plus 10 ug/ml peptide pools. Half of the culture medium was replaced with fresh IL-2-containing medium on days 3 and 7. CD4+ T cells were isolated after roughly eleven days of culture through negative selection using the EasySep CD4+ T cell isolation kit. As far as cell numbers permitted, CD4+ T cells from unexposed donors were tested for reactivity against SARS-CoV-2 S and N as well as four spike pools from common cold coronaviruses. Ficoll-Paque Plus gradient centrifugation was used to isolate PBMCs from whole blood, and the isolated PBMCs were then either used fresh or cryopreserved at -140C. In general, triplicate wells were set up for every culture condition. Leukapheresis product for the unexposed donors was bought commercially.

With respect to this clonotype: Its antigen remains undetermined. It has no much larger one-base neighbor in the sample; base qualities were not kept.

The library came from PCR. DNA from cultured CD4+ T cells was subjected to TCR sequencing with the Oncomine TCR Beta short-read assay at the Johns Hopkins FTIC core. The QIAamp micro DNA kit was used to extract genomic DNA from the cultured CD4+ T cells. Oncomine TCR Beta libraries from cultured CD4+ T cells were pooled using unique dual indexes and sequenced on an Illumina iSeq 100. The study's processing was this. Non-productive sequences were removed, and CDR3s that did not start with C, did not end with F or W, or were shorter than 7 amino acids were discarded. The MANAFEST web application identified antigen-specific clonotypes by comparing peptide-stimulated wells against reference wells and other culture wells. An FDR below 0.05, an odds ratio above 5, and a productive frequency above 0.1% in at least two of three replicate wells were required for clones to be considered positive. A clonotype counted as cross-reactive if it showed significant expansion both in the SARS-CoV-2 spike wells and in at least one common cold coronavirus spike condition. CDR3 homology was assessed with Levenshtein distances (stringdist) and unrooted phylogenetic trees (ape) in R version 3.6.1. TCRdb cleaned the public reads at Q25 with fastp, built clones with MiXCR and kept in-frame beta chains. Each record represents a unique CDR3 protein, reported with the most common genes and DNA among its rows. TCRdb's processing, not the authors', yielded these V and J calls. The sample records 6,500 to 9,000 distinct CDR3 sequences, over 30% of which are singletons. Jointly, the top ten make up around 28% of the sample.

Trimming at the junction amounts to 5 bases on V and 5 bases on J, and the germline ends lie 16 bases apart. There are 14 amino acids in the CDR3, from cysteine to phenylalanine inclusive. Here the CDR3 DNA is all that survives: 42 bases in frame from base 1. CDR1 and CDR2, per the germline V gene, are SGHRS and YFSETQ. The sequence joins TRBV5-1 to TRBJ1-2, with no confidently assigned D gene. The sequenced material came from CD4+ T cells from blood, cultured in vitro. This sequence originates from a human donor in good health. The CDR3 has the sequence CASSKQVSGYGYTF. The nucleotide sequence reads as follows: TGCGCCAGCAGTAAACAAGTTTCGGGGTATGGCTACACCTTC.